These 16 T cell receptor beta chains originate from one sample sequenced in a study of cytomegalovirus exposure and HLA in healthy donors. The PCR was carried out with 60 Vbeta primers and 13 Jbeta primers. This table comes from immunoSEQ multiplex PCR, and its TCRdb copy is limited to in-frame clones, with some not included. Among over 80,000 clones listed, about three quarters were seen once. Sample: PBMCs. The receptors stem from a man aged 35 to 55 in good health and CMV-seronegative.

The chain uses TRBV5-1 and TRBJ2-5, with 7 bases identical to TRBD1. CDR1 is SGHRS, CDR2 YFSETQ, per germline. The CDR3 covers 13 residues. Losses at the gene ends were 0 bases for V and 5 bases for J; bases not matched to a gene: 1. The CDR3 sequence is CASSLVGGETQYF. CDR3 sequence (DNA): TGCGCCAGCAGCTTGGTAGGGGGCGAGACCCAGTACTTC.

This chain links TRBV5-4 with TRBJ1-4, with D uncertain. In germline, CDR1 is SGHNT, CDR2 YYREEE (reference sequence). V was cut by 3 bases and J by 1 base, with 10 bases left in between. This CDR3 is 15 amino acids long. The CDR3 protein is CASSSDLGTNEKLFF. Written as DNA, the CDR3 is TGTGCCAGCAGCTCTGACTTGGGAACTAATGAAAAACTGTTTTTT.

This clone was counted a few times. This chain connects TRBV7-9 to TRBJ1-1; D gene ambiguous. Germline CDR1 and CDR2: SEHNR and FQNEAQ (reference sequence). V dropped 1 base and J dropped 0 bases, with 9 bases sitting between them. This CDR3 region has 15 residues. The CDR3 DNA follows: TGTGCCAGCAGCTTAGAGCGGGGAATGAACACTGAAGCTTTCTTT. It is translated as CASSLERGMNTEAFF.

J is TRBJ1-6 and V is TRBV5-1; D is possibly TRBD1 (5 bases). Between the trimmed V and J ends, which lost 4 bases and 8 bases, there was a span of 16 bases. This CDR3 spans 15 amino acids. Germline CDR1 is SGHRS and CDR2 is YFSETQ. The DNA for the CDR3 is TGCGCCAGCAGCCCGGGTGGGGGGGGTTATTCACCCCTCCACTTT. Its protein product is CASSPGGGGYSPLHF.

The rearrangement links TRBV4-1 to TRBJ2-7, with TRBD1 matching over 10 bases. The germline V gene encodes CDR1 MGHRA and CDR2 YSYEKL. The V gene end was trimmed by 2 bases and the J gene end by 4 bases; junction bases not matched to a gene: 11. The CDR3 is 17 residues long. The CDR3 DNA reads as TGCGCCAGCAGCCAACAGGGACAGGGGATAATCGGGTACGAGCAGTACGTC. Amino acids: CASSQQGQGIIGYEQYV.

A few counts support this clone. The V gene is TRBV5-5, the J gene TRBJ1-5; weak D call: TRBD1 (6 bases). This CDR3 contains 13 residues. Looked up from germline, CDR1 is SGHKS and CDR2 is YYEKEE (reference sequence). The ends were cut back, 4 bases at V and 6 bases at J, with 11 bases in the middle. CDR3 DNA: TGTGCCAGCAGCCTACAGGGTATTCAGCCCCAGCATTTT. It codes for CASSLQGIQPQHF.

The chain joins TRBV19 to TRBJ1-1; no clear D gene. There are 17 residues in the CDR3. Germline CDR1 is LNHDA and CDR2 is SQIVND (reference sequence). V lost 6 bases and J 0 bases, leaving 20 bases between the germline ends. The CDR3, as DNA: TGTGCCAGTAGCCTCCCTTTCGCGAGGATCATGAACACTGAAGCTTTCTTT. It encodes CASSLPFARIMNTEAFF.

This clone was counted only a few times. The J gene is TRBJ1-2, the V gene TRBV2; a possible D gene is TRBD1 (5 bases). This CDR3 has 15 residues. Germline-derived CDR1 and CDR2 are SNHLY and FYNNEI. Trimming shortened V by 5 bases and J by 2 bases, and 15 bases separated the two germline ends. CDR3 nucleotides: TGTGCCAGCAGTTACTCATCTACAGGAAACTATGGCTACACCTTC. Its protein product is CASSYSSTGNYGYTF.

The chain uses TRBV7-2 and TRBJ2-1, with D possibly matching TRBD2 (6 bases). Between the trimmed V and J ends, which lost 1 base and 7 bases, there was a span of 14 bases. This CDR3 is 15 amino acids long. Germline CDR1 and CDR2: SGHTA and FQGNSA. The CDR3 DNA reads TGTGCCAGCAGCTTAGGAGCGGGCCTTATGAATGAGCAGTTCTTC. Translating it yields CASSLGAGLMNEQFF.

The genes are TRBV9 and TRBJ2-5; 10 nucleotides match TRBD1. The V gene end was trimmed by 6 bases and the J gene end by 4 bases; junction bases not matched to a gene: 9. This CDR3 comprises 15 residues. Germline-derived CDR1 and CDR2 are SGDLS and YYNGEE. CDR3 in amino acids: CASTQGQGRGETQYF. As DNA, the CDR3 is TGTGCCAGCACCCAGGGACAGGGGAGAGGAGAGACCCAGTACTTC.

The V gene is TRBV7-8, the J gene TRBJ2-7, with 9 bases fitting TRBD1. This CDR3 region has 16 residues. The V gene end was trimmed by 8 bases and the J gene end by 1 base; junction bases not matched to a gene: 12. The germline V gene encodes CDR1 SGHVS and CDR2 FQNEAQ. The CDR3 DNA is TGTGCCAGCGCCCCCACAGGGGGCTCACTTTCCTACGAGCAGTACTTC. This codes for CASAPTGGSLSYEQYF.

V usage is TRBV4-1 and J usage is TRBJ2-5, with TRBD2 matching over 15 bases. The J call is doubtful: the DNA matches TRBJ2-7 better. The V gene's germline CDR1 is MGHRA and CDR2 YSYEKL. The CDR3 consists of 15 residues. CDR3 in amino acids: CASSRGLAGGYEQYF. The CDR3 DNA is TGCGCCAGCAGCCGGGGACTAGCGGGGGGATACGAGCAGTACTTC.

This chain's CDR3 is CASRSSGANVLTF. Here the CDR3 DNA reads TGTGCCAGCAGGAGCTCTGGGGCCAACGTCCTGACTTTC. J is TRBJ2-6 and V is TRBV27; D is undetermined. Germline CDR1 MNHEY, CDR2 SMNVEV (reference sequence). V lost 6 bases and J lost 0, with 3 bases in between. The CDR3 has 13 residues.

The chain links TRBV4-3 to TRBJ1-4; D may be TRBD1 (6 bases). This CDR3 has 15 residues. V was trimmed by 6 bases and J by 0 bases, leaving 11 bases between them. CDR1 is LGHNA, CDR2 YSLEER, per germline. The CDR3 DNA reads as TGCGCCAGCAGGCGGCAGGGGACAACTAATGAAAAACTGTTTTTT. Encoded protein: CASRRQGTTNEKLFF.

The chain has TRBV15 and TRBJ2-7; 7 positions match TRBD2. The germline V gene encodes CDR1 LNHNV and CDR2 YYDKDF (reference sequence). The length of the CDR3 is 14 residues. V lost 3 bases, J lost 13 bases, and 15 bases stayed unmatched. The DNA for the CDR3 is TGTGCCACCAGCAGGGGCGGGACCCCGGGACTACTTTACTTC. Translation gives CATSRGGTPGLLYF.

The CDR3 DNA reads as TGTGCCAGCAGCCAAACGAGAGCGGGGGGGACAGATACGCAGTATTTT. Amino acids: CASSQTRAGGTDTQYF. The chain has TRBV4-2 and TRBJ2-3, with TRBD2 matching over 10 bases. After removal of 2 bases from V and 3 bases from J, the junction contained 5 bases not matched to a gene. The germline V gene has CDR1 LGHNA and CDR2 YNFKEQ. The CDR3 covers 16 residues.